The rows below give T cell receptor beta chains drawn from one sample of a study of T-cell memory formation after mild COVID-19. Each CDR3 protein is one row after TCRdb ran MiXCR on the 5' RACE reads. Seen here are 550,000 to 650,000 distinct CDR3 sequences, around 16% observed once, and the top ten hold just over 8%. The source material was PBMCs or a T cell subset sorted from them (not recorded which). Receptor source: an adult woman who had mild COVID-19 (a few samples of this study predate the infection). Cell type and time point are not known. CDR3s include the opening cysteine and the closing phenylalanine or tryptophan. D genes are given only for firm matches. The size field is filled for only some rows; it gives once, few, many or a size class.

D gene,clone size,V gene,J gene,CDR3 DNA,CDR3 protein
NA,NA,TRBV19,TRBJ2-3,TGTGCCAGTAGTATCCGAGGTCCCCGCGGGACGCAGTATTTT,CASSIRGPRGTQYF
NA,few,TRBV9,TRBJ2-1,TGTGCCAGCAGCCCCTCCCCGACTAGCAATGAGCAGTTCTTC,CASSPSPTSNEQFF
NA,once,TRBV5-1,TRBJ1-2,TGCGCCAGCAGTCGACCAGGACGGACCTATGGCTACACCTTC,CASSRPGRTYGYTF
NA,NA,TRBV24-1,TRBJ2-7,TGTGCCACCAGTGGTGGGAGGTCATTTGGGGAGCAGTACTTC,CATSGGRSFGEQYF
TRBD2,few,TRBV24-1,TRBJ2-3,TGTGCCACCAGTGAGGGACTAGCGGGAGTGACAGATACGCAGTATTTT,CATSEGLAGVTDTQYF
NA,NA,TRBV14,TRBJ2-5,TGTGCCAGCAGCCAAGAGGTCCAGACCCAGTACTTC,CASSQEVQTQYF
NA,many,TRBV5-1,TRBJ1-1,TGCGCCAGCAGCCTCAGGGGCAGTGGAGTGACTGAAGCTTTCTTT,CASSLRGSGVTEAFF
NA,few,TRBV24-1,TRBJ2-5,TGTGCCACCAGTGACCCGACCAAGGGTCTGAAGACCCAGTACTTC,CATSDPTKGLKTQYF
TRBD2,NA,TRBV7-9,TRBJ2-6,TGTGCCGCAAAGGGAGGGGCTGGGGCCAACGTCCTGACTTTC,CAAKGGAGANVLTF
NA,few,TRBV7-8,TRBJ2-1,TGTGCCAGCAGCCCACGACGTCCGGGCCAAAGGGGTACTGAGCAGTTCTTC,CASSPRRPGQRGTEQFF
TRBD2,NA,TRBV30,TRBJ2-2,TGTGCCTGGAGTGTACGGAGCCTAGCGGGGCACACCGGGGAGCTGTTTTTT,CAWSVRSLAGHTGELFF
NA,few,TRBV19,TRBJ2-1,TGTGCCAGTACCCGAGACAGCTACAATGAGCAGTTCTTC,CASTRDSYNEQFF
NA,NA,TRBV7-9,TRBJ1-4,TGTGCCAGCAGCTTAGGAGGGGCTAATGAAAAACTGTTTTTT,CASSLGGANEKLFF
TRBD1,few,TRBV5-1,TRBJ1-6,TGCGCCAGCAGCCTGGGACAGGGGAGATCACCCCTCCACTTT,CASSLGQGRSPLHF
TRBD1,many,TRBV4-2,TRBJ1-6,TGTGCCAGCAGCCAAGAGGCGGGGACAGGGTTAAATTCACCCCTCCACTTT,CASSQEAGTGLNSPLHF
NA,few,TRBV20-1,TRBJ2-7,TGCAGTGCTAGCCCGGACTTAGGGTACGAGCAGTACTTC,CSASPDLGYEQYF
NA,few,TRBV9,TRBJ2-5,TGTGCCAGCAGCGCTCGAGAGAGACTTAGCGGACAAGAGACCCAGTACTTC,CASSARERLSGQETQYF
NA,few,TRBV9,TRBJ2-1,TGTGCCAGCAGCGTAGACGGGTGGAATGAGCAGTTCTTC,CASSVDGWNEQFF
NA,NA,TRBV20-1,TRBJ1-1,TGCAGTGCTAGGGGAGGGGAAGGTAAAGCTTTCTTT,CSARGGEGKAFF
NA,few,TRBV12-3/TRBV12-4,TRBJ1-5,TGTGCCAGCAGTTTTTCCGGGAACAATCAGCCCCAGCATTTT,CASSFSGNNQPQHF
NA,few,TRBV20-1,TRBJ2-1,TGCAGTGCTAGACGTTCAGGATTATACAATGAGCAGTTCTTC,CSARRSGLYNEQFF
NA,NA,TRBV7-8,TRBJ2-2,TGTGCCAGCAGCCTCTCCCCCACACTTGGACGGACCGGGGAGCTGTTTTTT,CASSLSPTLGRTGELFF
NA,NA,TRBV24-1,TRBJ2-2,TGTGCCACCGGCCGGCAGGGGCCCACGAACACCGGGGAGCTGTTTTTT,CATGRQGPTNTGELFF
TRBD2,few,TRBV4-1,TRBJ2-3,TGCGCCAGCAGCCAAGATTTGGCGGGGGATGCTAGCACAGATACGCAGTATTTT,CASSQDLAGDASTDTQYF
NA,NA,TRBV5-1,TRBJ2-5,TGCGCCAGCAGCTTGGATGTGGGGTACGATGGGACCCAGTACTTC,CASSLDVGYDGTQYF
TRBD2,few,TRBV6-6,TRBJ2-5,TGTGCCAGCAGTCAGACTAGCCGGGGGTTGGAGACCCAGTACTTC,CASSQTSRGLETQYF
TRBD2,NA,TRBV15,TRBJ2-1,TGTGCCACCAGCAGAGGAGCGGGGGTCAACAATGAGCAGTTCTTC,CATSRGAGVNNEQFF